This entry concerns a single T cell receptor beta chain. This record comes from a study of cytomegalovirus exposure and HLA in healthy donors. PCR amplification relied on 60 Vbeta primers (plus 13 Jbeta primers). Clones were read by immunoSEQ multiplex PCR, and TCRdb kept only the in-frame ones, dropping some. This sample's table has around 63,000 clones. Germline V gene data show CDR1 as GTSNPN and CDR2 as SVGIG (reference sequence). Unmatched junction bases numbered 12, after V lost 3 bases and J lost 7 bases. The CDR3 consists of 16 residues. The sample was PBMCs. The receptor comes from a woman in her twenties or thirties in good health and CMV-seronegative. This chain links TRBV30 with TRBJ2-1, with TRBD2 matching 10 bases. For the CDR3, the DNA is TGTGCCTGGAGCGATCCCGGGCTAGCGGGAGTTAATGAGCAGTTCTTC. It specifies CAWSDPGLAGVNEQFF.